This TCR beta chain originates from a study of blood T cells in healthy people across ages. Study background: Roughly one uniquely barcoded beta molecule per two T cells was captured.

The CDR3 is 17 residues long. Germline assignment: CDR1 MDHEN and CDR2 SYDVKM. With 4 bases clipped from V and 1 base from J, the junction kept 11 bases outside the gene matches. The sample holds a few counts of this clonotype. Its antigen remains unknown. Whole-study findings and limits: Possibly, changes in expanded clonotypes were confounded because donor CMV status was unknown.

A second PCR of 7 to 11 cycles used a sample-barcoded 5' primer and a J-beta primer mix. TCRdb ran MiXCR on the 5' RACE reads and lists one entry per CDR3 protein. The sample consists of roughly 800,000 distinct CDR3 sequences, approximately 25% of them appearing once. The data also belong to a second study, concerning T cells of mothers and their children.

Sequenced sample: blood. This clonotype was obtained from a boy aged 10-17 years in good health. The chain is built from TRBV28 and TRBJ2-5, with 8 bases identical to TRBD2. The CDR3 region has the DNA TGTGCCAGCAGTTCGCGGGACGTAGCGGGGCTCCAAGAGACCCAGTACTTC. This codes for CASSSRDVAGLQETQYF.